This T cell receptor (beta chain) was retrieved from a study of STAT3 mutations in large granular lymphocyte leukemia. Across the study: Roughly half the longitudinally sequenced T-LGLL patients had canonical STAT3 mutations.

General observations from the study: No sample exists from the first appearance of each clone. Every T-LGLL patient had at least one immunodominant TCRbeta clonotype. In several patients, dominant TCR clone burden exceeded STAT3 mutant burden, suggesting STAT3 mutation arose secondarily.

V shed 4 bases and J 4 bases; nucleotides not matched to a gene: 9. The germline V gene encodes CDR1 SEHNR and CDR2 FQNEAQ (reference sequence). The CDR3 runs to 15 residues. Each sample's TCRbeta library yielded on average about 40,773 productive templates. The data were produced by immunoSEQ multiplex PCR, yet TCRdb's version contains in-frame clones alone and is incomplete. The sample yields roughly 38,000 clones, about 88% seen once. Turning to this clone: Its cognate antigen is unknown.

The chain joins TRBV7-9 to TRBJ1-1; 7 nucleotides align to TRBD1. The material sequenced was PBMCs. This TCR was sampled from a human donor with T large granular lymphocyte leukemia. Some clones in this sample may be carry-over from other donors' samples. CDR3 bases: TGTGCCAGCAGCTCTAGCCGGAGACAGGGCACTGAAGCTTTCTTT. Translating it yields CASSSSRRQGTEAFF.